Listed here are 25 T cell receptor beta chains from one sample, sequenced in a study of glioma-infiltrating T cells (dated by TCRdb to the mid-2010s). Instrument used: Illumina MiSeq. TCR alpha and beta CDR3 regions were amplified with the iRepertoire nested amplicon-rescue multiplex PCR (arm-PCR) platform from RNA. TCRdb reprocessed the public reads (quality trimming at Q25 with fastp, clone calling with MiXCR) and kept in-frame beta chains. Every distinct CDR3 protein forms one entry, paired with its most common genes and DNA. The sample data list more than 95,000 distinct CDR3 sequences, and 25% to 30% of these were observed just once. The ten largest make up roughly 45% of the sample. Specimen: glioma tissue, nonneoplastic brain tissue, or PBMCs (not recorded which). These receptors all stem from a human donor with low-grade glioma or glioblastoma, undergoing nonglioma brain surgery, or in good health (not recorded which).

The sample holds many counts of this clonotype. The rearrangement uses TRBV2 and TRBJ2-1; 8 nucleotides line up with TRBD2. The CDR3 loop spans 12 amino acids. Per germline, CDR1 SNHLY and CDR2 FYNNEI. With 8 bases clipped from V and 6 bases from J, the junction kept 3 bases outside the gene matches. CDR3 nucleotides: TGTGCCAGCCTCGGGGGGGTCAATGAGCAGTTCTTC. Its protein is CASLGGVNEQFF.

Comments on this clonotype: One base away lies a much larger clone, so this may be a sequencing read error. The chain uses TRBV28 and TRBJ1-5, with unresolved D. Trimming removed 6 bases from V and 1 base from J, with 7 bases in between. CDR3 size: 13 residues. Germline lookup yields CDR1 MDHEN and CDR2 SYDVKM. CDR3 protein: CASREGSNQPQHF. The DNA of the CDR3 is TGTGCCAGCAGAGAGGGCAGCAATCAGCCCCAGCATTTT. The variable domain in full, with the rest retrieved from reference TRBV28 and TRBJ1-5, is DVKVTQSSRYLVKRTGEKVFLECVQDMDHENMFWYRQDPGLGLRLIYFSYDVKMKEKGDIPEGYSVSREKKERFSLILESASTNQTSMYLCASREGSNQPQHFGDGTRLSIL.

This clonotype was found many times. This chain uses TRBV6-1 with TRBJ1-6, with 8 positions matching TRBD1. Germline V CDR1 and CDR2: MNHNS, SASEGT. V was clipped by 7 bases and J by 9 bases; unmatched bases: 11. CDR3 length: 15 residues. DNA for the CDR3: TGTGCCAGCATCGGACAGGGAAAGAAAGGTTCACCCCTCCACTTT. This sequence encodes CASIGQGKKGSPLHF.

Ten or more counts support this clonotype. The chain carries TRBV20-1 and TRBJ1-2, with D unclear. The germline CDR1 and CDR2 sequences are DFQATT and SNEGSKA (reference sequence). V was pared by 0 bases and J by 2 bases, with 7 bases between. The length of the CDR3 is 13 residues. This CDR3 is CSARDDQNYGYTF. The CDR3 nucleotides read TGCAGTGCTAGAGATGACCAGAACTATGGCTACACCTTC.

This clonotype turned up a few times. The rearrangement links TRBV18 to TRBJ1-1; D gene unclear. This CDR3 comprises 13 residues. Trimming removed 8 bases from V and 0 bases from J, with 10 bases in between. Germline CDR1 and CDR2: KGHSH and LQKENI. The CDR3: CASANSLNTEAFF. CDR3 coding DNA: TGTGCCAGCGCGAACAGCTTGAACACTGAAGCTTTCTTT.

This clonotype occurred many times. The gene calls are TRBV20-1 and TRBJ2-5; the D gene is possibly TRBD1 (6 bases). The CDR3 consists of 13 residues. With 5 bases removed from V and 3 bases from J, the gap between germline ends came to 13 bases. The germline gives CDR1 DFQATT, CDR2 SNEGSKA (reference sequence). As DNA, the CDR3 is TGCAGTGCTTTCTGGGACAAGAAAGAGACCCAGTACTTC. Its translation: CSAFWDKKETQYF.

This clonotype was counted many times. V usage is TRBV28 and J usage is TRBJ1-2; no clear D gene. The CDR3 extends over 11 amino acids. V dropped 7 bases and J dropped 9 bases, with 12 bases sitting between them. CDR1 and CDR2 from the germline V gene are MDHEN and SYDVKM. The CDR3 region has the DNA TGTGCCAGCAATCACGGGGATAGCTACACCTTC. Translation gives CASNHGDSYTF.

This clonotype was seen many times. The gene calls are TRBV28 and TRBJ1-1; maybe TRBD1 (5 bases). CDR1 MDHEN and CDR2 SYDVKM come from the germline V gene. This CDR3 is built from 11 residues. The V and J ends lost 10 bases and 1 base respectively, with 7 bases between them. DNA for the CDR3: TGTGCCATTCAGGGGAACACTGAAGCTTTCTTT. Amino acids: CAIQGNTEAFF.

This clonotype was counted between two and nine times. The V call is TRBV19, the J call TRBJ2-1; D uncertain. The CDR3 loop spans 18 amino acids. Per germline, CDR1 LNHDA and CDR2 SQIVND (reference sequence). V was cut by 4 bases and J by 5 bases, with 24 bases left in between. CDR3 coding DNA: TGTGCCAGTAGTAGGAAACCCGCGCCATCCATAGAAAACAATGAGCAGTTCTTC. This gives the protein CASSRKPAPSIENNEQFF.

V is TRBV9 and J is TRBJ2-5, with 8 bases fitting TRBD2. V lost 4 bases to trimming and J lost 5 bases; unmatched junction nucleotides: 7. The CDR3 has 14 amino acids. CDR1 and CDR2 from the germline V gene are SGDLS and YYNGEE. In DNA, the CDR3 is TGTGCCAGCAGCCCCGGGGGGGCCGATGAGACCCAGTACTTC. Amino acids: CASSPGGADETQYF.

V and J are TRBV7-2 and TRBJ2-5; D call uncertain. The CDR3 covers 16 residues. Germline CDR1 reads SGHTA; CDR2 reads FQGNSA. Trimming took 1 base from V and 4 from J, leaving 16 bases between them. In DNA, the CDR3 is TGTGCCAGCAGCTTAGATCGGGCAGCTTACACAGAGACCCAGTACTTC. It specifies CASSLDRAAYTETQYF.

The chain combines TRBV12-3 or TRBV12-4 with TRBJ1-2; D is uncertain. The CDR3 is 13 amino acids. V dropped 5 bases and J dropped 6 bases, with 13 bases sitting between them. DNA for the CDR3: TGTGCCAGCAGTCCCCCCTCGGGGAATGGCTACACCTTC. Translated, it gives CASSPPSGNGYTF.

This clonotype was counted a few times. V and J are TRBV9 and TRBJ2-1; D may be TRBD2 (7 bases). The CDR3 extends over 13 amino acids. Germline values: CDR1 SGDLS, CDR2 YYNGEE. V was trimmed by 4 bases and J by 9 bases, leaving 14 bases between them. CDR3 nucleotides: TGTGCCAGCAGCTCCGCGGGGGCTAGTGAGCAGTTCTTC. Protein sequence: CASSSAGASEQFF.

This clonotype appeared a few times. V gene TRBV18 combines with J gene TRBJ2-7, with 7 bases identical to TRBD1. The CDR3 has 13 residues. CDR1 KGHSH and CDR2 LQKENI come from the germline V gene. V was clipped by 6 bases and J by 5 bases; unmatched bases: 7. CDR3 coding DNA: TGTGCCAGCTCGCGACAGGGAAACAACGAGCAGTACTTC. It codes for CASSRQGNNEQYF.

This clonotype was seen repeatedly, ten times or more. The rearrangement links TRBV6-1 to TRBJ1-2; 7 bases match TRBD1. Per germline, CDR1 MNHNS and CDR2 SASEGT. Trimming at V came to 5 bases and at J to 3 bases, leaving 6 bases not matched to a gene. This CDR3 region has 14 residues. This chain's CDR3 is CASSPRDRYYGYTF. The CDR3 DNA sequence: TGTGCCAGCAGTCCGAGGGACAGATACTATGGCTACACCTTC.

Turning to this clonotype: A read error is possible here, since a much larger clone lies one base away. The rearrangement links TRBV20-1 to TRBJ2-2, with 9 bases matching TRBD1. CDR3 size: 17 residues. Per the germline V gene, CDR1 is DFQATT and CDR2 is SNEGSKA (reference sequence). The CDR3 nucleotides are TGCAGTTCTAGAGAGAACAGGGGGCGCAGGAACACCGGGGAGCTGTTTTTT. Translation: CSSRENRGRRNTGELFF.

This chain uses TRBV20-1 with TRBJ1-2; 8 nucleotides match TRBD1. V lost 2 bases and J lost 3; bases outside the gene matches: 11. The CDR3 length is 16 residues. From germline, CDR1 is DFQATT and CDR2 SNEGSKA (reference sequence). The CDR3 sequence: CSARRLGTGQDYGYTF. The CDR3 region has the DNA TGCAGTGCTAGAAGATTGGGGACAGGTCAGGACTATGGCTACACCTTC.

This clonotype was found many times. The V gene is TRBV7-6, the J gene TRBJ2-1; D might be TRBD2 (6 bases). CDR3 length: 15 amino acids. Germline V gene lookup returns CDR1 SGHVS and CDR2 FNYEAQ. V dropped 1 base and J dropped 9 bases, with 16 bases sitting between them. CDR3: CASSLVGGLSAEQFF. Written as DNA, the CDR3 is TGTGCCAGCAGCTTAGTGGGAGGTTTATCCGCTGAGCAGTTCTTC.

This clonotype showed up many times. The rearrangement joins TRBV6-1 to TRBJ2-7; D might be TRBD2 (5 bases). Looked up from germline, CDR1 is MNHNS and CDR2 is SASEGT. The CDR3 has 12 residues. The V end was cut by 5 bases, the J end by 4 bases, with 9 bases between. The CDR3 coding sequence is TGTGCCAGCAGTTCTAGCTGGTACGAGCAGTACTTC. This sequence encodes CASSSSWYEQYF.

This clonotype was detected ten times or more. V usage is TRBV20-1 and J usage is TRBJ1-1; TRBD1 matches 8 bases. V gave up 6 bases and J gave up 1 base; unmatched junction bases: 10. CDR3 length: 15 residues. CDR1 DFQATT and CDR2 SNEGSKA come from the germline V gene (reference sequence). The CDR3 DNA reads TGCAGTGCCCGGACAGGGCAAGGGACGAACACTGAAGCTTTCTTT. Translation gives CSARTGQGTNTEAFF.

This chain joins TRBV4-1 and TRBJ1-1, with TRBD1 as a possible D gene (5 bases). Germline V gives CDR1 MGHRA, CDR2 YSYEKL. CDR3 length equals 13 residues. Trimming shortened V by 3 bases and J by 11 bases, and 16 bases separated the two germline ends. The CDR3 region has the DNA TGCGCCAGCAGCCAGGACCGGGGCCTGTGGGCTTTCTTT. Encoded protein: CASSQDRGLWAFF.

This clonotype was observed at least ten times. The rearrangement links TRBV6-1 to TRBJ2-7, with D perhaps matching TRBD1 (5 bases). This CDR3 has 13 amino acids. Germline V gives CDR1 MNHNS, CDR2 SASEGT. The V end lost 7 bases, the J end lost 0 bases, and 10 bases lay between the germline ends. CDR3 residues: CASMGQVSYEQYF. CDR3 DNA sequence: TGTGCCAGCATGGGGCAGGTCTCCTACGAGCAGTACTTC.

This clonotype occurred a few times. The V gene is TRBV3-1, the J gene TRBJ1-5; D remains ambiguous. The CDR3 contains 14 residues. The germline V gene has CDR1 LGHDT and CDR2 YNNKEL (reference sequence). V lost 1 base to trimming and J lost 4 bases, with 8 bases between them. The CDR3 DNA is TGTGCCAGCAGCCAAGCTGCGGGAAATCAGCCCCAGCATTTT. Its protein is CASSQAAGNQPQHF. Full variable domain (outside the CDR3, taken from reference TRBV3-1 and TRBJ1-5): DTAVSQTPKYLVTQMGNDKSIKCEQNLGHDTMYWYKQDSKKFLKIMFSYNNKELIINETVPNRFSPKSPDKAHLNLHINSLELGDSAVYFCASSQAAGNQPQHFGDGTRLSIL.

The sample holds many counts of this clonotype. CDR3 DNA: TGCAGTACTTTAGCCAAAAACATTCAGTACTTC. It yields the protein CSTLAKNIQYF. The chain is built from TRBV20-1 and TRBJ2-4; D not resolved. V was trimmed by 8 bases and J by 0 bases, leaving 5 bases between them. The CDR3 is made up of 11 amino acids. CDR1 is DFQATT, CDR2 SNEGSKA, per germline (reference sequence).

This clonotype was detected only a few times. This rearrangement joins TRBV29-1 to TRBJ2-7, with unresolved D. Trimming shortened V by 5 bases and J by 5 bases, and 10 bases separated the two germline ends. Germline V gives CDR1 SQVTM, CDR2 ANQGSEA. CDR3 length: 11 residues. The DNA for the CDR3 is TGCAGCGTTTGGTCGTTGGACGAGCAGTACTTC. Translation gives CSVWSLDEQYF.